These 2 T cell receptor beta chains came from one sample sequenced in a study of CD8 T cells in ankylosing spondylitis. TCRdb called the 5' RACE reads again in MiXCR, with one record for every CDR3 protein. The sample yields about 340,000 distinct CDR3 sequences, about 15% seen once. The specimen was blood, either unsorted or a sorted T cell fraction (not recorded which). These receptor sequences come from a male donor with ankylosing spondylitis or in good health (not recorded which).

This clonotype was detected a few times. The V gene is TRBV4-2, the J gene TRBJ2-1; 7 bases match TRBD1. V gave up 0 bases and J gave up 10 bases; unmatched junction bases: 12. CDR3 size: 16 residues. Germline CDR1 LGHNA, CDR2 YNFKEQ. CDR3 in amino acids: CASSQERQGYLIEQFF. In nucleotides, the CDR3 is TGTGCCAGCAGCCAAGAAAGACAGGGCTACCTTATAGAGCAGTTCTTC.

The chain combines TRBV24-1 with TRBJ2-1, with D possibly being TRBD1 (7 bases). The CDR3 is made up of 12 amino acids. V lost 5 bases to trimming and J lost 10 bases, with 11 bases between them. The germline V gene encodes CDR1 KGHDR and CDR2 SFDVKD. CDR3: CATSAAGGEQFF. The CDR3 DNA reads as TGTGCCACCAGTGCCGCAGGGGGGGAGCAGTTCTTC.